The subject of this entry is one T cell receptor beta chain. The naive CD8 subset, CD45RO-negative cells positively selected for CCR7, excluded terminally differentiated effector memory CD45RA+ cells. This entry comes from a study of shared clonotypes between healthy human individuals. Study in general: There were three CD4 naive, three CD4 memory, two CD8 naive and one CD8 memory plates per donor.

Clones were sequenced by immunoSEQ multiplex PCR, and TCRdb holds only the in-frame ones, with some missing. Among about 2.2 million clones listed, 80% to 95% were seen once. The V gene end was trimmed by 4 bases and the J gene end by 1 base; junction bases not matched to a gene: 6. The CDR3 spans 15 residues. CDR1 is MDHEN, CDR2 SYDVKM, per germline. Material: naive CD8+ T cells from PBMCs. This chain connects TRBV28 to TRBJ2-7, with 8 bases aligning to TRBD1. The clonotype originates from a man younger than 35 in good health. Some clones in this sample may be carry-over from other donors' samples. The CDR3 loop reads CASSSDRDASYEQYF. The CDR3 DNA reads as TGTGCCAGCAGTTCGGACAGGGATGCGTCCTACGAGCAGTACTTC.